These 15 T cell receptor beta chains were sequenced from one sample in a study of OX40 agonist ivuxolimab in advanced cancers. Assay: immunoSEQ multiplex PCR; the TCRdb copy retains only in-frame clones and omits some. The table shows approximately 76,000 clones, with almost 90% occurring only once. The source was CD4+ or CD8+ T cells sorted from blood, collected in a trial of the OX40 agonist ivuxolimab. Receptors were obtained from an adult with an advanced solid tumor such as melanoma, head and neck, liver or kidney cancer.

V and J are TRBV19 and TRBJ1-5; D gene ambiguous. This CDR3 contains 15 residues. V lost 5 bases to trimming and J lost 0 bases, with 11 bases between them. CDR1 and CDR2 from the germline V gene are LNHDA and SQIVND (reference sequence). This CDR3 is CASSAQRDSNQPQHF. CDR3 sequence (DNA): TGTGCCAGTAGTGCCCAGCGCGATAGCAATCAGCCCCAGCATTTT.

The CDR3 DNA follows: TGCGCCAGCAGATTTCAGGGAGGACGCGAGACCCAGTACTTC. It encodes CASRFQGGRETQYF. The chain has TRBV5-1 and TRBJ2-5; D is perhaps TRBD2 (6 bases). The length of the CDR3 is 14 residues. The germline CDR1 and CDR2 sequences are SGHRS and YFSETQ. V lost 5 bases and J lost 5, with 16 bases in between.

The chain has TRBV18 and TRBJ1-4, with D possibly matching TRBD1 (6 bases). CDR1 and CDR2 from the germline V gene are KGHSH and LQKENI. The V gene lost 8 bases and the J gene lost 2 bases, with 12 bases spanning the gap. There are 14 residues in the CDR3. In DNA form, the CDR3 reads TGTGCCAGCCGCGCGGGGGCTACTAATGAAAAACTGTTTTTT. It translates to CASRAGATNEKLFF. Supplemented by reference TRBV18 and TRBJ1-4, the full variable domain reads NAGVMQNPRHLVRRRGQEARLRCSPMKGHSHVYWYRQLPEEGLKFMVYLQKENIIDESGMPKERFSAEFPKEGPSILRIQQVVRGDSAAYFCASRAGATNEKLFFGSGTQLSVL.

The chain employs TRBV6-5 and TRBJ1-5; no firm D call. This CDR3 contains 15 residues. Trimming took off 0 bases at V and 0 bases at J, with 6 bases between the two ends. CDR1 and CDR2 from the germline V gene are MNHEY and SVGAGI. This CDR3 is CASSYSRNSNQPQHF. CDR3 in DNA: TGTGCCAGCAGTTACTCTAGGAATAGCAATCAGCCCCAGCATTTT.

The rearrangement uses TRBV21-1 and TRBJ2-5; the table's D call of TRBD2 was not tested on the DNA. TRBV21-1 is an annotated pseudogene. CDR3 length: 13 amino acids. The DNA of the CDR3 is TGTGCCAGCAGCAATCCGCAGCGGCCCACGCAGTACTTC. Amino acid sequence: CASSNPQRPTQYF.

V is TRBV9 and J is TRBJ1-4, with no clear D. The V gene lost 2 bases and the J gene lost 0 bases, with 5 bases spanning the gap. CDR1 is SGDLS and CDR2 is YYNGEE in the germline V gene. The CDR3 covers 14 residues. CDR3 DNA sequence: TGTGCCAGCAGCGTTGGCGCAACTAATGAAAAACTGTTTTTT. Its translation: CASSVGATNEKLFF.

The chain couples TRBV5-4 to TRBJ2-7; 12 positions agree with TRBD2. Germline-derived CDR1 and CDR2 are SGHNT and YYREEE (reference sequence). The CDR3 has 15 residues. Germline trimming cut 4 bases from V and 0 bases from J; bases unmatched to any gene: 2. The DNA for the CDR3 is TGTGCCAGCAGCCGGACTAGCGGGACCTCCTACGAGCAGTACTTC. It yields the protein CASSRTSGTSYEQYF.

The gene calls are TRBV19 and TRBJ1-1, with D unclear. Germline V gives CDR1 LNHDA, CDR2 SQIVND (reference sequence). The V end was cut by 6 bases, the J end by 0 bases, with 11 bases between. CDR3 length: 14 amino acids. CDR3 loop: CASRKGDMNTEAFF. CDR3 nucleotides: TGTGCCAGTAGAAAAGGAGACATGAACACTGAAGCTTTCTTT. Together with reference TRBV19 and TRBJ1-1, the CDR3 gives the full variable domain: DGGITQSPKYLFRKEGQNVTLSCEQNLNHDAMYWYRQDPGQGLRLIYYSQIVNDFQKGDIAEGYSVSREKKESFPLTVTSAQKNPTAFYLCASRKGDMNTEAFFGQGTRLTVV.

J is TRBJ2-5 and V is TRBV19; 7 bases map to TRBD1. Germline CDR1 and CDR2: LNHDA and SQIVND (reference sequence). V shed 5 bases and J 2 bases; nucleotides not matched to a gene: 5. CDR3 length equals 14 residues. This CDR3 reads CASSPRDRQETQYF. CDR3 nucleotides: TGTGCCAGTAGTCCTAGGGACAGACAAGAGACCCAGTACTTC.

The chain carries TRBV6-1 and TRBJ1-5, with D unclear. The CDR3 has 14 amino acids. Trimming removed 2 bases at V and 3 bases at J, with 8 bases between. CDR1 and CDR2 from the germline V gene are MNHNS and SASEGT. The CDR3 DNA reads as TGTGCCAGCAGTGAATTTAGCACCAATCAGCCCCAGCATTTT. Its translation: CASSEFSTNQPQHF.

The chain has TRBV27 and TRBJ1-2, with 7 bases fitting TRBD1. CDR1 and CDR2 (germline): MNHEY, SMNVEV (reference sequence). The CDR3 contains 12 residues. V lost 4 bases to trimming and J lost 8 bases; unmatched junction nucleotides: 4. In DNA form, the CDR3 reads TGTGCCAGCAGTTCAGGGGGTAGGGGCTACACCTTC. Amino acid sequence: CASSSGGRGYTF.

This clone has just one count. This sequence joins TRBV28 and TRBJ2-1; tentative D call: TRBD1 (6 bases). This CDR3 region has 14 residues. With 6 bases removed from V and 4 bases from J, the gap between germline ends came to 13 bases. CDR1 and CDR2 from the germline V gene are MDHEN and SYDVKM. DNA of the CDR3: TGTGCCAGCAGCTCCGGGACAACGTACAATGAGCAGTTCTTC. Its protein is CASSSGTTYNEQFF.

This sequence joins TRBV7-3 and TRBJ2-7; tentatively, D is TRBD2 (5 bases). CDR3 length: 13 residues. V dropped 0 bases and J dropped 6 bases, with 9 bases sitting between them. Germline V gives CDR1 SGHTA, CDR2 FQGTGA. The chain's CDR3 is CASSLTEESEQYF. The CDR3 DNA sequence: TGTGCCAGCAGCTTAACGGAGGAATCCGAGCAGTACTTC.

CDR3 loop: CASSLSPYGEQYF. In DNA form, the CDR3 reads TGTGCCAGCAGCTTATCTCCCTATGGCGAGCAGTACTTC. The chain carries TRBV7-9 and TRBJ2-7; D ambiguous. V lost 2 bases and J 6 bases, leaving 11 bases between the germline ends. Germline assignment: CDR1 SEHNR and CDR2 FQNEAQ (reference sequence). This CDR3 region has 13 residues.

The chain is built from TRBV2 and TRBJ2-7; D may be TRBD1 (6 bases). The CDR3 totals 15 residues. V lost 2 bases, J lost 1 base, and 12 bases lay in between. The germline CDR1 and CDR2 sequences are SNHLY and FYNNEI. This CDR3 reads CASSENPQGSYEQYF. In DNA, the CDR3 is TGTGCCAGCAGTGAAAACCCTCAGGGGTCCTACGAGCAGTACTTC.